What follows is one TCR beta chain and its context. The antigen remains undetermined. The record originates from a study of OX40 agonist ivuxolimab in advanced cancers. Study summary: At doses from 0.01 to 10 mg/kg, patients were given intravenous ivuxolimab every 2 weeks. Under the entry rules, prior anti-PD-1, anti-PD-L1 or anti-CTLA-4 therapy was allowed, and roughly 39% had some.

The V gene end was trimmed by 4 bases and the J gene end by 5 bases; junction bases not matched to a gene: 9. The V gene's germline CDR1 is ENHRY and CDR2 SYGVKD. The CDR3 has 16 residues. Findings and limits, study-wide: CD4+ and CD8+ T cells in blood underwent clonal expansion by week 6 at 0.1 to 3.0 mg/kg.

This table comes from immunoSEQ multiplex PCR, and its TCRdb copy is limited to in-frame clones, with some not included. The sample comprises 27,000 or so clones, 84% of which are singletons, and around a fifth rests with the top ten. The chain combines TRBV10-3 with TRBJ2-7; 12 positions match TRBD2. The specimen was CD4+ or CD8+ T cells sorted from blood, collected in a trial of the OX40 agonist ivuxolimab. The sequence came from an adult with an advanced solid tumor such as melanoma, head and neck, liver or kidney cancer. The DNA for the CDR3 is TGTGCCATCAGTGGTCAGACTAGCGGGAGTGGGAACGAGCAGTACTTC. Its protein product is CAISGQTSGSGNEQYF.